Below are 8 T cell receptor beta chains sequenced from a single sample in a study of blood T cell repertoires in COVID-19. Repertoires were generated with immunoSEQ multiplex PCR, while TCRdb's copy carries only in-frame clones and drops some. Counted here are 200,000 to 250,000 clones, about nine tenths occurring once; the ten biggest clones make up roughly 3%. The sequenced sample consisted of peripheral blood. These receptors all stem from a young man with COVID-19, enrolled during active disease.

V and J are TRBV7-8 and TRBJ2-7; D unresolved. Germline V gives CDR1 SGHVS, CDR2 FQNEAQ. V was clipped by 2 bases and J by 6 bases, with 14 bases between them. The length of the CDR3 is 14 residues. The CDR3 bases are TGTGCCAGCAGCTTAATCCCGGCCTCAGGCGAGCAGTACTTC. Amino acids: CASSLIPASGEQYF.

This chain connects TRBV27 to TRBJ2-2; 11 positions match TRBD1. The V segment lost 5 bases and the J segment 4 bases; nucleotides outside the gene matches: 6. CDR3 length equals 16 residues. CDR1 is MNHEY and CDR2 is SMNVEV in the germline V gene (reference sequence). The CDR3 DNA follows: TGTGCCAGCAGTGCCGGACAGGGGGCGGGCACCGGGGAGCTGTTTTTT. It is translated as CASSAGQGAGTGELFF.

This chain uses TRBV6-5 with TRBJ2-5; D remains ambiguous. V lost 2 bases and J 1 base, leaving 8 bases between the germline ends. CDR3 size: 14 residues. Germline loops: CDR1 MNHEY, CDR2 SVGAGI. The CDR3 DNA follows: TGTGCCAGCAGTTACCCGGGTCTCCAAGAGACCCAGTACTTC. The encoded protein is CASSYPGLQETQYF.

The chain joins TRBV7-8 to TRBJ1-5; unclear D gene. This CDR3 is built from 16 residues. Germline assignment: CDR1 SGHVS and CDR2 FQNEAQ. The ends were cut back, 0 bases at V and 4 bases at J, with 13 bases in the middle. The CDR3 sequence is CASSLAAGGSNQPQHF. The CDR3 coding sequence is TGTGCCAGCAGCTTAGCGGCAGGAGGATCAAATCAGCCCCAGCATTTT.

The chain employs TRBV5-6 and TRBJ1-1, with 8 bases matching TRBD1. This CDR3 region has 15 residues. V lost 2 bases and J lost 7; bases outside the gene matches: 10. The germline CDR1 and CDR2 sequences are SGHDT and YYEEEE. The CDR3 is CASSFGRGPESEAFF. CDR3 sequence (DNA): TGTGCCAGCAGCTTCGGCAGGGGGCCGGAAAGTGAAGCTTTCTTT.

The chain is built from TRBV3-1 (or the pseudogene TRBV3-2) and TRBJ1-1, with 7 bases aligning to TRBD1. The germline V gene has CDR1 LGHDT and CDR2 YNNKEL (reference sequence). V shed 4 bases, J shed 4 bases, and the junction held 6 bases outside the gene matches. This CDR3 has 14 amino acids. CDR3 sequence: CASSPRDRLTEAFF. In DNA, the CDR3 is TGTGCCAGCAGCCCACGGGACAGACTCACTGAAGCTTTCTTT.

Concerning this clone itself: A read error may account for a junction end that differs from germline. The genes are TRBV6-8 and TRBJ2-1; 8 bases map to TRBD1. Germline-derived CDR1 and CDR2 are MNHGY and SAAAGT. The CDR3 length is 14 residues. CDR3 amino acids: CAERQGASCNEQFF. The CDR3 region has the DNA TGTGCCGAACGTCAGGGGGCATCCTGCAATGAGCAGTTCTTC.

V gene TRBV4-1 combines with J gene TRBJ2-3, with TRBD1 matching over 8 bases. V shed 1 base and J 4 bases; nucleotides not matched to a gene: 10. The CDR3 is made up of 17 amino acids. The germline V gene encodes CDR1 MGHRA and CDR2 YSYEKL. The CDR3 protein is CASSQANRGSMADTQYF. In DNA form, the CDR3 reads TGCGCCAGCAGCCAAGCAAACAGGGGGTCGATGGCAGATACGCAGTATTTT.